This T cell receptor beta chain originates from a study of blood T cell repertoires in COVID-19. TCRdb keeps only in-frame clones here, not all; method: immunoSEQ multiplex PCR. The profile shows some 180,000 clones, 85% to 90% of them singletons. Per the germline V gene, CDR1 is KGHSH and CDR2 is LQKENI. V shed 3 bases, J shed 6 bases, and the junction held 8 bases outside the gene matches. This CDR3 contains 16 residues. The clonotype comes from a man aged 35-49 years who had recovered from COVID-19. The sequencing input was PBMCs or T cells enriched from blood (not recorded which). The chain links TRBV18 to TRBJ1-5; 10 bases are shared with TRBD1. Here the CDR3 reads CASSPMTGGLGQPQHF. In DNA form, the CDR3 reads TGTGCCAGCTCACCTATGACAGGGGGCTTGGGTCAGCCCCAGCATTTT.